Listed here are 20 T cell receptor beta chains from one sample, sequenced in a study of molecular identifiers for immune sequencing clone quantification. TCRdb itself ran the PCR reads through MiXCR, one entry per CDR3 protein. Here the sample spans approximately 500,000 distinct CDR3 sequences, about 20% being singletons. The sequenced sample was naive CD8+ T cells from blood, with Jurkat cell RNA spiked in. Regarding subset: FACS-sorted CD8+CD4-CCR7+CD45RA+ naive T cells. These receptors all stem from a human donor in good health. Some libraries in this study had Jurkat cell RNA spiked in.

At least ten counts were recorded for this clonotype. The V gene is TRBV28, the J gene TRBJ2-7, with D possibly TRBD2 on 5 matching bases. The CDR3 is 16 amino acids. With 6 bases removed from V and 3 bases from J, the gap between germline ends came to 21 bases. The germline V gene encodes CDR1 MDHEN and CDR2 SYDVKM. CDR3 protein: CASRSGDEDHYYEQYF. Here the CDR3 DNA reads TGTGCCAGCAGGTCCGGGGATGAAGACCACTACTACGAGCAGTACTTC.

A remark on this clonotype: This may stem from a read error, because a much larger clone lies one nucleotide away. The DNA for the CDR3 is TGTGCCAGCAGCGTAGTCCCCAGCACAGATACGCGGTATTTT. It yields the protein CASSVVPSTDTRYF. The gene calls are TRBV9 and TRBJ2-3; D is ambiguous. Germline lookup yields CDR1 SGDLS and CDR2 YYNGEE. The length of the CDR3 is 14 residues.

At least ten counts were recorded for this clonotype. The rearrangement uses TRBV4-3 and TRBJ1-4, with D possibly TRBD1 on 5 matching bases. V dropped 4 bases and J dropped 6 bases, with 24 bases sitting between them. Germline CDR1 LGHNA, CDR2 YSLEER. There are 18 residues in the CDR3. CDR3 protein: CASSPRHYGGTGDEKLFF. CDR3 sequence (DNA): TGCGCCAGCAGCCCTCGTCATTACGGCGGGACCGGCGATGAAAAACTGTTTTTT.

In its sample, this clonotype was seen a few times. The chain joins TRBV20-1 to TRBJ2-2; maybe TRBD1 (5 bases). Germline V gene data show CDR1 as DFQATT and CDR2 as SNEGSKA (reference sequence). The CDR3 covers 16 residues. Trimming removed 0 bases from V and 5 bases from J, with 16 bases in between. DNA of the CDR3: TGCAGTGCTAGAGATATTCAGGGTGGTTTTACCGGGGAGCTGTTTTTT. Its translation is CSARDIQGGFTGELFF.

This clonotype was seen many times. V is TRBV7-9 and J is TRBJ1-2, with TRBD1 matching 9 bases. Losses at the gene ends were 5 bases for V and 2 bases for J; bases not matched to a gene: 6. Looked up from germline, CDR1 is SEHNR and CDR2 is FQNEAQ (reference sequence). The CDR3 spans 15 residues. For the CDR3, the DNA is TGTGCCAGCAGCCAGACACAGGGGGCAAACTATGGCTACACCTTC. Translated: CASSQTQGANYGYTF.

This clonotype was counted at least ten times. The chain links TRBV7-9 to TRBJ2-7; weak D call: TRBD2 (6 bases). CDR1 SEHNR and CDR2 FQNEAQ come from the germline V gene (reference sequence). V was clipped by 1 base and J by 5 bases, with 12 bases between them. This CDR3 is 14 amino acids long. CDR3: CASSLGGAGNEQYF. CDR3 coding DNA: TGTGCCAGCAGCTTAGGCGGGGCGGGCAACGAGCAGTACTTC.

This clonotype was picked up many times. The chain couples TRBV6-5 to TRBJ2-1; the match to TRBD2 covers 7 bases. This CDR3 contains 12 residues. Germline loops: CDR1 MNHEY, CDR2 SVGAGI. V shed 11 bases, J shed 8 bases, and the junction held 9 bases outside the gene matches. This CDR3 is CAARGGFDEQFF. The CDR3 DNA follows: TGTGCCGCCCGGGGAGGGTTCGATGAGCAGTTCTTC.

The table lists this clonotype with many counts. CDR3 nucleotides: TGTGCTAGTGGAGCCCCGGGACAGGGGCGCCGTGGCTACACCTTC. Amino acid sequence: CASGAPGQGRRGYTF. The genes are TRBV12-5 and TRBJ1-2, with TRBD1 matching 10 bases. Germline V gene sequence: CDR1 LGHNT, CDR2 FRNRAP. The CDR3 has 15 amino acids. Trimming at V came to 6 bases and at J to 7 bases, leaving 11 bases not matched to a gene.

The chain has TRBV9 and TRBJ2-2; 7 bases align to TRBD2. The CDR3 is 16 amino acids. V was clipped by 4 bases and J by 5 bases; unmatched bases: 11. Per the germline V gene, CDR1 is SGDLS and CDR2 is YYNGEE. CDR3 nucleotides: TGTGCCAGCAGCCCCGAAGGTGGGGGGGGGACCGGGGAGCTGTTTTTT. Its protein is CASSPEGGGGTGELFF.

In its sample, this clonotype was seen a few times. This chain joins TRBV9 and TRBJ2-3, with D possibly being TRBD2 (7 bases). Trimming removed 0 bases from V and 2 bases from J, with 16 bases in between. This CDR3 comprises 17 residues. In germline, CDR1 is SGDLS, CDR2 YYNGEE. In DNA, the CDR3 is TGTGCCAGCAGCGTAGAAGATGGGGGGGGCCTCACAGATACGCAGTATTTT. Translated, it gives CASSVEDGGGLTDTQYF.

The CDR3 nucleotides read TGCGCCAGCAGCCAAGATTATTCCTCTGGGGCGTGGGTCTATGGCTACACCTTC. It yields the protein CASSQDYSSGAWVYGYTF. The chain recombines TRBV4-1 with TRBJ1-2; possible D gene TRBD1, 5 bases. V was trimmed by 0 bases and J by 4 bases, leaving 21 bases between them. This CDR3 has 18 amino acids. The germline V gene has CDR1 MGHRA and CDR2 YSYEKL.

The chain joins TRBV28 to TRBJ2-1; D possibly corresponds to TRBD2 (5 bases). This CDR3 region has 13 residues. The V gene's germline CDR1 is MDHEN and CDR2 SYDVKM. Trimming removed 6 bases at V and 6 bases at J, with 12 bases between. CDR3 sequence (DNA): TGTGCCAGCAGGCCGCGGACTGCCAATGAGCAGTTCTTC. Translated: CASRPRTANEQFF.

V gene TRBV4-1 combines with J gene TRBJ2-3; 9 bases align to TRBD2. Germline-derived CDR1 and CDR2 are MGHRA and YSYEKL. The CDR3 is 17 amino acids. The V gene end was trimmed by 4 bases and the J gene end by 7 bases; junction bases not matched to a gene: 15. CDR3 bases: TGCGCCAGCAGCCCCCCGGTAGCGGCTAGCGGGACCTATACGCAGTATTTT. Its protein is CASSPPVAASGTYTQYF.

J is TRBJ2-3 and V is TRBV3-1; D is unresolved. With 0 bases removed from V and 0 bases from J, the gap between germline ends came to 13 bases. The CDR3 is made up of 17 amino acids. Germline CDR1 reads LGHDT; CDR2 reads YNNKEL (reference sequence). CDR3 nucleotide sequence: TGTGCCAGCAGCCAAGACCTTCTCCTACTAAGCACAGATACGCAGTATTTT. Translated: CASSQDLLLLSTDTQYF.

CDR3 nucleotides: TGTGCCAGCAGTCGAACGTCACCAAGCGGGAGCTACAATGAGCAGTTCTTC. As protein: CASSRTSPSGSYNEQFF. This rearrangement joins TRBV27 to TRBJ2-1; the match to TRBD2 covers 8 bases. Germline lookup yields CDR1 MNHEY and CDR2 SMNVEV (reference sequence). The CDR3 covers 17 residues. The trim removed 5 bases at V and 3 bases at J, leaving 12 bases unmatched.

This sequence joins TRBV12-3 or TRBV12-4 and TRBJ2-1, with 10 bases lining up with TRBD2. The length of the CDR3 is 16 residues. J lost 4 bases, V lost 5 bases, and 8 bases had no gene match. The CDR3 here is CASSPGLAEGYNEQFF. For the CDR3, the DNA is TGTGCCAGCAGTCCCGGACTAGCGGAGGGATACAATGAGCAGTTCTTC.

This clonotype was recorded many times. V is TRBV5-1 and J is TRBJ2-5, with TRBD1 matching over 7 bases. The CDR3 extends over 12 amino acids. The junction had 2 bases not matched to a gene; V was cut back by 5 bases and J by 4 bases. The germline V gene has CDR1 SGHRS and CDR2 YFSETQ. Here the CDR3 reads CASRDRRETQYF. CDR3 DNA sequence: TGCGCCAGCAGGGACAGGCGAGAGACCCAGTACTTC.

In this sample, this clonotype turned up a few times. CDR3 in DNA: TGTGCCAGCAGCCCACTTGCGGGAGGGCCGCAGACCCAGTACTTC. This translates into CASSPLAGGPQTQYF. This sequence joins TRBV7-6 and TRBJ2-5; TRBD2 matches at 9 bases. Germline V lookup: CDR1 SGHVS, CDR2 FNYEAQ. Unmatched junction bases numbered 10, after V lost 5 bases and J lost 6 bases. This CDR3 has 15 residues.

This clonotype occurred many times. The gene calls are TRBV6-2 or TRBV6-3 and TRBJ1-6; 8 bases are shared with TRBD1. The CDR3 sequence is 16 residues long. Germline V gene sequence: CDR1 MNHEY, CDR2 SVGEGT. The V gene end was trimmed by 5 bases and the J gene end by 4 bases; junction bases not matched to a gene: 7. CDR3 residues: CASSITGTGYNSPLHF. In nucleotides, the CDR3 is TGTGCCAGCAGTATTACCGGGACAGGATATAATTCACCCCTCCACTTT.

This clonotype was picked up a small number of times. The chain is built from TRBV24-1 and TRBJ1-5; 10 bases agree with TRBD1. With 9 bases clipped from V and 1 base from J, the junction kept 8 bases outside the gene matches. CDR3 length equals 16 residues. Germline CDR1 reads KGHDR; CDR2 reads SFDVKD. As DNA, the CDR3 is TGTGCCACCCCCGGGACAGGGGTAGGGAGCAATCAGCCCCAGCATTTT. The encoded protein is CATPGTGVGSNQPQHF.